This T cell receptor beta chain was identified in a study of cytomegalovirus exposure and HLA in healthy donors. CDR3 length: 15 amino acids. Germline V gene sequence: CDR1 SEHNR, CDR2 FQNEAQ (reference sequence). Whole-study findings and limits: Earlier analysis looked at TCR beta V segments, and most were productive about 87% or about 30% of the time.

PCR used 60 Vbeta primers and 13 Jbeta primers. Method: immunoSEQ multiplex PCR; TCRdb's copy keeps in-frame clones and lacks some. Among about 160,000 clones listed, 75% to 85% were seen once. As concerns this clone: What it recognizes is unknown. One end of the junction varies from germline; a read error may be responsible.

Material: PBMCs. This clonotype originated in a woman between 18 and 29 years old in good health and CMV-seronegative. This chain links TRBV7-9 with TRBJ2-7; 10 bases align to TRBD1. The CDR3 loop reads CSSSETGGPSYEQYF. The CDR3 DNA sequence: TGTTCCAGCAGCGAGACAGGGGGCCCATCCTACGAGCAGTACTTC.